This record concerns one T cell receptor (beta chain) sequence. Its antigen is still unknown. No base-level quality is on record; no much larger clone is a single base apart. TCRbeta CDR3 regions were amplified from genomic DNA by means of the immunoSEQ Assay, a bias-controlled multiplex PCR. The paper's data handling went like this. The number of nucleated cells in each sample was estimated by amplification of reference gene primers within the assay. To quantify the absolute abundance of each unique TCRbeta CDR3 rearrangement, sequence reads were collapsed and filtered. Productive Simpson clonality was computed per sample as the square root of Simpson's diversity index over productive rearrangements. Entries here come from immuneACCESS through TCRdb and include only in-frame sequences with V and J called. Some clones fail to appear in such tables; in the studies checked, an unresolved V gene covers under half of the shortfall, and the cause of the remainder is unknown. V and J calls and clone size come straight from that table; D and trimming were deduced from the DNA. This sample comprises about 490,000 clones, approximately 85% of them detected only once. The ten biggest clones cover 3% to 4% of the sample.

The sample belongs to a study of blood T cell repertoires in COVID-19 (TCRdb year 2020). For the study in its entirety: Samples covering the acute and convalescent phases of COVID-19 were provided by collaborators in the United States, Italy and Spain. The material from the prospective study consisted of cDNA or gDNA derived from T cells, B-cell-depleted T cells, or PBMCs. Deeply sampled blood TCRbeta repertoires from subjects exposed to, actively infected with, or recovered from COVID-19 were included in the dataset. A freely available public database, intended as a resource for researchers studying the immune response to SARS-CoV-2, is where the repertoires were released. The samples were drawn from two sources: the first 160 participants of the ongoing ImmuneRACE study, and 950 to 1,500 subjects contributed by 6 global collaborators. Nearly every sample came with metadata listing a de-identified subject ID, COVID-19 status, age in years and sex. HLA class I and class II types, where available, came from metadata supplied by the sample provider rather than from assay-based typing. Overall study outcomes, separate from this receptor: The quantity of clinical and demographic metadata differed by source and by participant and was supplied without curation.

V loses 3 bases, J loses 7 bases, and the germline ends lie 18 bases apart. CDR3 length: 15 amino acids, cysteine to phenylalanine. CDR3 DNA is the only sequence kept; it has 45 bases, read in frame from the first base. CDR1 and CDR2 (SGHDN, FVKESK) derive from the germline V gene. The collaborating institutions used their own protocols to collect whole blood in K2EDTA tubes. For TCRbeta analysis, collaborators shipped samples as frozen whole blood, isolated PBMCs, or DNA extracted from either of those sample types. Sample: peripheral blood. The V and J genes are TRBV14 and TRBJ1-2; no D gene is confidently identified. The sequence was collected from a human donor in a cohort sampled during active COVID-19. The nucleotide sequence reads as follows: TGTGCCAGCAGCCAGTCCGTCAGTAGCGTATTTGGCTACACCTTC. Its protein product is CASSQSVSSVFGYTF.